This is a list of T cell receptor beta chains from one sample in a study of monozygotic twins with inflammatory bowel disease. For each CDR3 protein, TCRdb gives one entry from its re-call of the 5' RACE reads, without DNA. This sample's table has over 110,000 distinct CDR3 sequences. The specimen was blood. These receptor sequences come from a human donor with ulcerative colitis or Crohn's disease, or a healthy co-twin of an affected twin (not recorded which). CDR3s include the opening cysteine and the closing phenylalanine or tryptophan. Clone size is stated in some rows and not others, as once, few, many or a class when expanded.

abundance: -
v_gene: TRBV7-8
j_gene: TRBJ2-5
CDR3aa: CASSVGTSGGQETQYF

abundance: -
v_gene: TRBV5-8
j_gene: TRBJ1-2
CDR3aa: CASSPPGARRDYGYTF

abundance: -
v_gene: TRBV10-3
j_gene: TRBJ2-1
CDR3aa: CAISERLAGAAPVYNEQFF

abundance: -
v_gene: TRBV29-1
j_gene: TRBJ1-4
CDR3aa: CSVVRGGNEKLFF

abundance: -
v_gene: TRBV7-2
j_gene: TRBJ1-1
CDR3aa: CASSLTENTEAFF

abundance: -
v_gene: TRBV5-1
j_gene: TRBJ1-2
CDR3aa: CASSPPGPGGYGYTF

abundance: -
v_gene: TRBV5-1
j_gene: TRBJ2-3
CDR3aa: CASREGGGPADTQYF

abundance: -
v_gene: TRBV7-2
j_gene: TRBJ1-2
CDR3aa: CASSVRDGYYGYTF

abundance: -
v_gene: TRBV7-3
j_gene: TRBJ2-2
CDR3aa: CASSLNPDRVRNTGELFF

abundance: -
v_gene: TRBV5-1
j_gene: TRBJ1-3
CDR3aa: CASSLEAGGNTIYF

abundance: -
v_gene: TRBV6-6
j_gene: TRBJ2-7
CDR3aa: CASSPPTGPAEQYF

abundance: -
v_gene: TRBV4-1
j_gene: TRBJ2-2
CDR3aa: CASSQGQLVTGELFF

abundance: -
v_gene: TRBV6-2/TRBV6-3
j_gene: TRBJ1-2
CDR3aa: CASRNSRGAHGYTF

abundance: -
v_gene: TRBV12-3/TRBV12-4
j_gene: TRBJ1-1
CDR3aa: CASSSGRNTEAFF

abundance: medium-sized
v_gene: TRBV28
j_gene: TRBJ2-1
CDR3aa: CASSLGGTDYNEQFF

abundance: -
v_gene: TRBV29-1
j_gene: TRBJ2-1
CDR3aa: CSVETGTGRINEQFF

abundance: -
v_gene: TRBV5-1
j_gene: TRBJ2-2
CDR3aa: CASSLVASWDTGELFF

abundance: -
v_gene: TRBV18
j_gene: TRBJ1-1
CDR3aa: CASSPPGTGNTEAFF

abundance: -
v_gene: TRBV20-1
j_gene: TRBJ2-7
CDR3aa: CSASEGTPRTYEQYF

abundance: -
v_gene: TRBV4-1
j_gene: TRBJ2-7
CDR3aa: CASSQVAGGSINEQYF

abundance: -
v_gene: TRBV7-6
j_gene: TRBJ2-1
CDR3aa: CASSSGASSYNEQFF

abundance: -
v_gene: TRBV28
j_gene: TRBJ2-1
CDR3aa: CASSHYRGRYNEQFF

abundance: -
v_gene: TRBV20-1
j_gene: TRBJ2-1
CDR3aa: CSATQIPWGQFF

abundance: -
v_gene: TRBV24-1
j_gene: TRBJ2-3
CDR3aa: CATSDLSGGAPDTQYF

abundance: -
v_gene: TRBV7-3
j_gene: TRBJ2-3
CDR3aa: CASSPTPTDTQYF

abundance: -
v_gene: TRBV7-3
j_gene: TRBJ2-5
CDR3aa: CASSQGALETQYF

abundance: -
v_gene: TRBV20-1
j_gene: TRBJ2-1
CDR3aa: CSARDRGLYNEQFF

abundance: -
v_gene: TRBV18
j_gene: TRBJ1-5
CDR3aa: CASSPADQPQHF

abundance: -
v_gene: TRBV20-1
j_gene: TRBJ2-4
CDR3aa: CSASGGHGKNIQYF

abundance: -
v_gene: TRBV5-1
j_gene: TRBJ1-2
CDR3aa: CASSENPGQGAVGYTF

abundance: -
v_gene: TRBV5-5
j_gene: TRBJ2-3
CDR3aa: CASRRTTITDTQYF

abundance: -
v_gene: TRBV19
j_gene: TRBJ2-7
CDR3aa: CASSGQSGTGYYEQYF

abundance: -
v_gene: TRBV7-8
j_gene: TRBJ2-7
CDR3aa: CASSFTGGVYEQYF

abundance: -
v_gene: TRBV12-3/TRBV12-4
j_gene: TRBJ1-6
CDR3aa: CAGRGGEGSPLHF

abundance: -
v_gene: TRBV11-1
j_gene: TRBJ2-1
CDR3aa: CASSPGSSGGRLSYNEQFF

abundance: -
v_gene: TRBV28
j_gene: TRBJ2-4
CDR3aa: CASIAGGKNIQYF

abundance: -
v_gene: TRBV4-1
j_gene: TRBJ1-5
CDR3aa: CASSQDPPGVDSNQPQHF

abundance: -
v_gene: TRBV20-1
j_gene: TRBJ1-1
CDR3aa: CSASSGFAGEAFF

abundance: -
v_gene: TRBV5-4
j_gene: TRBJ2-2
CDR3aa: CASSFKQTNTGELFF

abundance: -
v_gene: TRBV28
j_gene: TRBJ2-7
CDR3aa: CASSSLGGVLSYEQYF

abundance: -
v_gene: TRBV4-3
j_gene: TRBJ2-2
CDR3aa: CASSQDPPALAGNTGELFF

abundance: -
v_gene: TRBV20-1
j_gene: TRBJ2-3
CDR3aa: CSAPGLAGARTDTQYF

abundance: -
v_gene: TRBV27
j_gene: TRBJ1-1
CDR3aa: CASSLLVAGGTEAFF

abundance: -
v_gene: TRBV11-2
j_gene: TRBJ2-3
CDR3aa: CASSASLGQGAFLDTQYF

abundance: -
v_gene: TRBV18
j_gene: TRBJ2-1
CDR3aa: CASSPRNSYNEQFF

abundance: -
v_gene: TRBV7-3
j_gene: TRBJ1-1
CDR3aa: CASSLMAPGLGTEAFF

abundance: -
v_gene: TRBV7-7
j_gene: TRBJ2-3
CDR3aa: CASSLTPGNPDTQYF

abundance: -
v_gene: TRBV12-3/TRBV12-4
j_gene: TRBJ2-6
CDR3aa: CAGSHTGANVLTF

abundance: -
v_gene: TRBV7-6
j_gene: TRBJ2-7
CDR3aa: CASSKNRGYEQYF

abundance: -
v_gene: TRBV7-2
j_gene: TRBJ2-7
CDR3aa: CASSSSRLSSYEQYF

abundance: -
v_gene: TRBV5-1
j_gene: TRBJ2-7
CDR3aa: CASSLTGETLYEQYF

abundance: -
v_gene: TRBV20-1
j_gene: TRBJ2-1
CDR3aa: CSAPTLTSGGTNEQFF

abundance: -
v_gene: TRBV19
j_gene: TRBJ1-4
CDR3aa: CASSIDRVAEKLFF

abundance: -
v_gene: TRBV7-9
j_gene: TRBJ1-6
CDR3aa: CASSLAEGNSPLHF

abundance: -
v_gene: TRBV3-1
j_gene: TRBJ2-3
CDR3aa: CASSQPGLATDTQYF

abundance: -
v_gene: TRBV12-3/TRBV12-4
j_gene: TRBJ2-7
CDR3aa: CASSGQGAAPSEQYF

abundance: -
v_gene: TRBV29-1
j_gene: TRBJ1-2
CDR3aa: CSVHGGRGYTF